This T cell receptor beta chain is from a study of blood T cell repertoires in COVID-19. Clones were read by immunoSEQ multiplex PCR, and TCRdb kept only the in-frame ones, dropping some. The sample contains more than 300,000 clones, about nine tenths of which appear only once. V was clipped by 4 bases and J by 5 bases, with 18 bases between them. Per germline, CDR1 SGHKS and CDR2 YYEKEE (reference sequence). The CDR3 is 15 amino acids. Specimen: PBMCs or T cells enriched from blood (not recorded which). The rearrangement links TRBV5-5 to TRBJ1-2; the D gene is possibly TRBD1 (6 bases). This receptor was identified in a woman younger than 35 who had recovered from COVID-19. The CDR3 DNA sequence: TGTGCCAGCAGCCCCTGGGGGCAGGAGACTTATGGCTACACCTTC. Residues: CASSPWGQETYGYTF.